Listed here are 27 T cell receptor beta chains from one sample, sequenced in a study of T-cell memory formation after mild COVID-19 (dated by TCRdb to about 2021). To prepare the library, 5' RACE was applied. These reads were obtained on an Illumina NovaSeq 6000. TCRdb itself trimmed the public reads at Q25 with fastp, ran MiXCR and retained productive beta chains. Identical CDR3 proteins give one entry, which carries the most common genes and DNA. The sample includes over 14,000 distinct CDR3 sequences, with under 25% observed a single time. Approximately 50% of the sample is taken by the ten largest. Material for sequencing was PBMCs or a T cell subset sorted from them (not recorded which). Every receptor here comes from an adult woman who had mild COVID-19 (a few samples of this study predate the infection). The sample titles of this study are shuffled in the database, so cell type and time point are left out; the donor was told from shared clones.

This clonotype was seen repeatedly, ten times or more. This sequence joins TRBV4-3 and TRBJ2-2, with D hard to call. The CDR3 is 12 residues long. V lost 4 bases and J 6 bases, leaving 6 bases between the germline ends. Germline V gene sequence: CDR1 LGHNA, CDR2 YSLEER. The CDR3 here is CASSPESGELFF. In nucleotides, the CDR3 is TGCGCCAGCAGCCCAGAGTCCGGGGAGCTGTTTTTT.

This clonotype was recorded many times. The chain recombines TRBV19 with TRBJ2-3; TRBD1 might be the D (5 bases). The germline gives CDR1 LNHDA, CDR2 SQIVND (reference sequence). This CDR3 contains 12 residues. Trimming removed 1 base from V and 6 bases from J, with 5 bases in between. CDR3 amino acids: CASSIGGDTQYF. The CDR3 nucleotides read TGTGCCAGTAGTATAGGGGGCGATACGCAGTATTTT.

The J gene is TRBJ2-3, the V gene TRBV20-1, with 8 bases that match TRBD2. J gave up 2 bases and V 6 bases, and 16 bases lay outside the gene matches. CDR1 DFQATT and CDR2 SNEGSKA come from the germline V gene (reference sequence). This CDR3 region has 17 residues. CDR3 in DNA: TGCAGTGCCTTAAGAATCGGGAGCGGGAGAGTCACAGATACGCAGTATTTT. Translating it yields CSALRIGSGRVTDTQYF.

This clonotype was found once. The rearrangement links TRBV6-5 to TRBJ2-5; no firm D call. The V and J ends lost 2 bases and 4 bases respectively, with 11 bases between them. This CDR3 comprises 14 residues. Germline loops: CDR1 MNHEY, CDR2 SVGAGI. CDR3 nucleotide sequence: TGTGCCAGCAGTTACCACTTGGGTTTAGAGACCCAGTACTTC. This translates into CASSYHLGLETQYF.

This clonotype is termed medium-sized. The chain has TRBV4-1 and TRBJ1-1; 8 bases agree with TRBD1. From germline, CDR1 is MGHRA and CDR2 YSYEKL. V gave up 0 bases and J gave up 0 bases; unmatched junction bases: 3. The CDR3 runs to 16 residues. DNA for the CDR3: TGCGCCAGCAGCCAAGAGGGGACAGGTTTGAACACTGAAGCTTTCTTT. Protein: CASSQEGTGLNTEAFF.

Ten or more counts support this clonotype. The chain has TRBV29-1 and TRBJ1-1, with unresolved D. Germline V gives CDR1 SQVTM, CDR2 ANQGSEA. The V and J ends lost 7 bases and 1 base respectively, with 19 bases between them. The CDR3 extends over 15 amino acids. This CDR3 is CSAAGDFTRNTEAFF. The CDR3 nucleotides are TGCAGCGCGGCCGGGGATTTCACCAGGAACACTGAAGCTTTCTTT.

This clonotype was counted ten times or more. The rearrangement uses TRBV20-1 and TRBJ2-7; 7 bases are a match to TRBD1. CDR3 size: 16 residues. Trimming took 0 bases from V and 3 from J; bases not matched to a gene: 11. The germline gives CDR1 DFQATT, CDR2 SNEGSKA (reference sequence). The CDR3 bases are TGCAGTGCTAGAGACCGGGGACAGACTCTAGTCTACGAGCAGTACTTC. It codes for CSARDRGQTLVYEQYF.

The chain is built from TRBV5-1 and TRBJ2-3; D gene unclear. V lost 0 bases to trimming and J lost 0 bases, with 8 bases between them. The length of the CDR3 is 15 residues. Germline V gene lookup returns CDR1 SGHRS and CDR2 YFSETQ. CDR3 nucleotides: TGCGCCAGCAGCTTGGTGGGTTGGAGCACAGATACGCAGTATTTT. Protein: CASSLVGWSTDTQYF.

This clonotype was recorded only once. The chain joins TRBV6-5 to TRBJ2-2; TRBD2 matches at 8 bases. The germline V gene encodes CDR1 MNHEY and CDR2 SVGAGI. The CDR3 loop spans 13 amino acids. J lost 4 bases, V lost 10 bases, and 5 bases had no gene match. CDR3 sequence (DNA): TGTGCCACCGCGGGAGGTGGCACCGGGGAGCTGTTTTTT. As protein: CATAGGGTGELFF.

This clonotype was detected ten times or more. This rearrangement joins TRBV27 to TRBJ2-7; D is ambiguous. V gave up 2 bases and J gave up 3 bases, with 14 bases separating them. The CDR3 covers 15 residues. Germline lookup yields CDR1 MNHEY and CDR2 SMNVEV (reference sequence). The CDR3 loop is CASSLTGRKIYEQYF. In DNA, the CDR3 is TGTGCCAGCAGTTTAACCGGACGAAAGATCTACGAGCAGTACTTC.

This clonotype has ten or more counts. The chain links TRBV3-1 to TRBJ2-1, with 8 bases identical to TRBD2. Germline V gene data show CDR1 as LGHDT and CDR2 as YNNKEL (reference sequence). The CDR3 contains 15 residues. Unmatched junction bases numbered 7, after V lost 4 bases and J lost 5 bases. The CDR3 region has the DNA TGTGCCAGCAGCCTCCAGCGGGGGCTCAACAATGAGCAGTTCTTC. Protein sequence: CASSLQRGLNNEQFF.

There are many counts of this clonotype. The V and J genes are TRBV7-2 and TRBJ1-3, with D maybe TRBD1 (6 bases). The germline V gene has CDR1 SGHTA and CDR2 FQGNSA. The V and J ends lost 6 bases and 1 base respectively, with 10 bases between them. The CDR3 runs to 14 residues. In DNA, the CDR3 is TGTGCCAGCAGTCAAACAGGGTCTGGAAACACCATATATTTT. Protein: CASSQTGSGNTIYF.

In this sample, this clonotype turned up many times. The chain is built from TRBV12-3 or TRBV12-4 and TRBJ2-2; 8 nucleotides align to TRBD1. This CDR3 is built from 16 residues. V was clipped by 2 bases and J by 1 base; unmatched bases: 3. The CDR3 protein is CASSLMDRVNTGELFF. The CDR3 DNA reads TGTGCCAGCAGTTTAATGGACAGGGTGAACACCGGGGAGCTGTTTTTT.

This chain joins TRBV7-2 and TRBJ1-1; D call uncertain. Deletions cut 0 bases from V and 0 bases from J, with 5 bases between. There are 14 residues in the CDR3. Germline CDR1 reads SGHTA; CDR2 reads FQGNSA. The CDR3 is CASSLAGLNTEAFF. The CDR3 DNA sequence: TGTGCCAGCAGCTTAGCAGGCCTGAACACTGAAGCTTTCTTT.

This clonotype was seen ten or more times. The V and J genes are TRBV24-1 and TRBJ2-2, with D possibly TRBD1 on 6 matching bases. The CDR3 length is 14 residues. Trimming left V 11 bases short and J 1 base short, with 13 bases between. The germline V gene encodes CDR1 KGHDR and CDR2 SFDVKD. DNA of the CDR3: TGTGCCATACGAGGGGGTCTGAACACCGGGGAGCTGTTTTTT. It codes for CAIRGGLNTGELFF.

This clonotype was seen many times. This chain links TRBV4-3 with TRBJ2-7, with D possibly being TRBD1 (6 bases). The V and J ends lost 0 bases and 4 bases respectively, with 16 bases between them. There are 16 residues in the CDR3. CDR1 and CDR2 (germline): LGHNA, YSLEER. CDR3 in amino acids: CASSQDRTQGFYEQYF. Here the CDR3 DNA reads TGCGCCAGCAGCCAAGACCGGACCCAGGGGTTTTACGAGCAGTACTTC.

This clonotype occurred many times. The chain links TRBV9 to TRBJ2-2, with 14 bases fitting TRBD2. CDR1 and CDR2 from the germline V gene are SGDLS and YYNGEE. The CDR3 has 16 residues. J lost 5 bases, V lost 3 bases, and 3 bases had no gene match. CDR3 region: CASSGLAGGGTGELFF. The CDR3 DNA follows: TGTGCCAGCAGCGGACTAGCGGGAGGGGGAACCGGGGAGCTGTTTTTT. Supplemented by reference TRBV9 and TRBJ2-2, the full variable domain reads DSGVTQTPKHLITATGQRVTLRCSPRSGDLSVYWYQQSLDQGLQFLIQYYNGEERAKGNILERFSAQQFPDLHSELNLSSLELGDSALYFCASSGLAGGGTGELFFGEGSRLTVL.

This clonotype has a count of ten or more. This chain uses TRBV19 with TRBJ2-3; a weak D match, TRBD2 (6 bases). This CDR3 has 14 amino acids. Trimming left V 4 bases short and J 0 bases short, with 8 bases between. CDR1 and CDR2 (germline): LNHDA, SQIVND (reference sequence). This CDR3 is CASSSGVSTDTQYF. CDR3 nucleotide sequence: TGTGCCAGTAGTAGCGGGGTTAGCACAGATACGCAGTATTTT.

This clonotype was counted at least ten times. This rearrangement joins TRBV12-3 or TRBV12-4 to TRBJ2-7; weak D call: TRBD1 (6 bases). The CDR3 is 15 residues long. With 4 bases removed from V and 0 bases from J, the gap between germline ends came to 13 bases. CDR3 coding DNA: TGTGCCAGCAGTTCACAGGGACCTCTCTCCTACGAGCAGTACTTC. It translates to CASSSQGPLSYEQYF.

This chain connects TRBV4-3 to TRBJ2-6, with TRBD1 as a possible D gene (6 bases). The CDR3 length is 14 residues. Germline CDR1 and CDR2: LGHNA and YSLEER. V dropped 4 bases and J dropped 4 bases, with 8 bases sitting between them. CDR3 sequence: CASSRGLGANVLTF. The CDR3 region has the DNA TGCGCCAGCAGCCGGGGGCTCGGGGCCAACGTCCTGACTTTC.

The chain is built from TRBV28 and TRBJ2-5; TRBD2 is a possible D gene (6 bases). CDR3 size: 13 residues. Germline V gives CDR1 MDHEN, CDR2 SYDVKM. Trimming took 2 bases from V and 5 from J, leaving 9 bases between them. The CDR3 here is CASSLVGRETQYF. CDR3 coding DNA: TGTGCCAGCAGTTTAGTGGGGAGGGAGACCCAGTACTTC.

The V and J genes are TRBV20-1 and TRBJ2-3; D gene unclear. V lost 0 bases to trimming and J lost 6 bases, with 7 bases between them. The germline V gene encodes CDR1 DFQATT and CDR2 SNEGSKA (reference sequence). CDR3 length: 12 amino acids. In nucleotides, the CDR3 is TGCAGTGCTAGAGAGCGTGTGGATACGCAGTATTTT. Protein sequence: CSARERVDTQYF.

This clonotype was observed at least ten times. The V gene is TRBV6-2 or TRBV6-3, the J gene TRBJ2-7; D is unresolved. V was trimmed by 7 bases and J by 1 base, leaving 8 bases between them. Germline CDR1 is MNHEY and CDR2 is SVGEGT. The length of the CDR3 is 12 residues. CDR3 amino acids: CASNTASYEQYF. The CDR3 nucleotides read TGTGCCAGCAACACCGCTTCCTACGAGCAGTACTTC.

Many counts were recorded for this clonotype. The chain recombines TRBV6-5 with TRBJ2-1, with TRBD2 identical over 8 bases. Germline CDR1 reads MNHEY; CDR2 reads SVGAGI. Trimming removed 6 bases from V and 3 bases from J; junction bases left unmatched: 4. This CDR3 has 14 residues. DNA for the CDR3: TGTGCCAGCAGCACTAGCGGAGACTACAATGAGCAGTTCTTC. Translation: CASSTSGDYNEQFF.

This clonotype was detected ten times or more. The genes are TRBV4-1 and TRBJ2-3, with TRBD2 matching over 7 bases. Germline CDR1 and CDR2: MGHRA and YSYEKL. The V segment lost 0 bases and the J segment 0 bases; nucleotides outside the gene matches: 6. The CDR3 loop spans 17 amino acids. The CDR3 bases are TGCGCCAGCAGCCAAGATCCCCTAGCGGAAAGCACAGATACGCAGTATTTT. It is translated as CASSQDPLAESTDTQYF.

The chain has TRBV7-2 and TRBJ2-5; 8 nucleotides agree with TRBD2. This CDR3 has 15 amino acids. The V and J ends lost 4 bases and 2 bases, in that order; junction bases with no gene match: 6. CDR1 SGHTA and CDR2 FQGNSA come from the germline V gene. As DNA, the CDR3 is TGTGCCAGCAGCTCGGGCTTAGCGGGGCAAGAGACCCAGTACTTC. Its translation is CASSSGLAGQETQYF.

The chain combines TRBV7-9 with TRBJ2-3; 9 nucleotides agree with TRBD1. Trimming removed 5 bases from V and 4 bases from J; junction bases left unmatched: 7. This CDR3 spans 15 amino acids. From germline, CDR1 is SEHNR and CDR2 FQNEAQ (reference sequence). In DNA, the CDR3 is TGTGCCAGCAGCCCACAGGGGGCTAGTGCAGATACGCAGTATTTT. It encodes CASSPQGASADTQYF.